This TCR beta chain was recorded in a study of neurological immune-mediated disorders. One entry per CDR3 protein, called by TCRdb with MiXCR from the 5' RACE reads. The sample lists 54,000 or so distinct CDR3 sequences; 3.8% were seen once. This CDR3 has 14 residues. CDR1 DFQATT and CDR2 SNEGSKA come from the germline V gene (reference sequence). V lost 5 bases to trimming and J lost 0 bases, with 14 bases between them. This clonotype was observed many times. Its matching antigen is unknown. Study conclusions and caveats: Repertoires from 18 of 34 multiple sclerosis patients grouped phylogenetically into a related-CDR3 cluster, suggesting a possible signature. None of the CDR3 amino acid sequences in expanded clones turned up in more than one subject, which points to private repertoires in all groups. HTLV-1-associated myelopathy ranked highest for TCR clonal expansion and multiple sclerosis lowest, beneath healthy controls.

The unsorted libraries had their origin in 2 million PBMCs stored at -80 C. This TCR was sampled from a man aged 55-75 years with multiple sclerosis. The sequenced material came from PBMCs. The rearrangement joins TRBV20-1 to TRBJ2-7; D is ambiguous. CDR3 nucleotide sequence: TGCAGTGCTTTCGAGGCACTTGACTCCTACGAGCAGTACTTC. Its translation is CSAFEALDSYEQYF.